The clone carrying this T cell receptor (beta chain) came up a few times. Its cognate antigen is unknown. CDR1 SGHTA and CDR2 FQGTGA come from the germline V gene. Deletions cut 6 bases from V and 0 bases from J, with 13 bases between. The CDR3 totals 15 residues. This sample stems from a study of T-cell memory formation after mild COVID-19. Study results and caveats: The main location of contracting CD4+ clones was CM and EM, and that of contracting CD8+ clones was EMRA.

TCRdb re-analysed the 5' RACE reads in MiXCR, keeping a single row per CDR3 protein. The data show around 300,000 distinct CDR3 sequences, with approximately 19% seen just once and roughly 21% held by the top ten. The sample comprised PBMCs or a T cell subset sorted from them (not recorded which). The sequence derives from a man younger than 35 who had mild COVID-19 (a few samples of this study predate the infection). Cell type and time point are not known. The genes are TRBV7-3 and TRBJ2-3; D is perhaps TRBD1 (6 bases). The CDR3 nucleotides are TGTGCCAGCAGTCCCGGGGACACTAGCACAGATACGCAGTATTTT. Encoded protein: CASSPGDTSTDTQYF.